This record looks at one T cell receptor beta chain sequence and its context. Its target is not known. Profiled with immunoSEQ multiplex PCR; TCRdb holds only in-frame clones, not every one. The sample consists of tens of thousands of clones, approximately 45% of them appearing once. The germline V gene has CDR1 SGHRS and CDR2 YFSETQ. The CDR3 consists of 12 residues. The V end lost 5 bases, the J end lost 6 bases, and 11 bases lay between the germline ends. This record belongs to a study of cytotoxic CD8 clonotypes in ibrutinib-treated CLL. Study-level information: Mean productive templates were 255,043; mean productive rearrangements were approximately 94,000. General observations from the study: Shared public clonotypes were rare, and on treatment they either got smaller or stayed the same. At ibrutinib response, clonality increased, and at progression it declined back toward baseline.

The specimen was PBMCs, collected before ibrutinib treatment. The chain joins TRBV5-1 to TRBJ1-2, with D maybe TRBD1 (6 bases). This TCR came from a human donor with chronic lymphocytic leukemia. The CDR3 sequence: CASRMNRDGYTF. Written as DNA, the CDR3 is TGCGCCAGCAGGATGAACAGGGATGGCTACACCTTC.